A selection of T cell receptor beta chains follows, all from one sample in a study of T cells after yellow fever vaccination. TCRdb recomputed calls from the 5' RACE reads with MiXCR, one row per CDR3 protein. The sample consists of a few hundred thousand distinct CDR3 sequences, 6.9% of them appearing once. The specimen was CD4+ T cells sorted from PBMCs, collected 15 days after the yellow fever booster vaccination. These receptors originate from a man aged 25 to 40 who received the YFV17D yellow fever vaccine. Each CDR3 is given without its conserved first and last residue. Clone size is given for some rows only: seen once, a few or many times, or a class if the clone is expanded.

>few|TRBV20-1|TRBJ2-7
SAPRGIEQY
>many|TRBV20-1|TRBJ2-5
SARGLETQY
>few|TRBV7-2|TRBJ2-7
ASSLAGGDYYEQY
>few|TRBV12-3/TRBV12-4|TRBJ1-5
ASSFRVGQPQH
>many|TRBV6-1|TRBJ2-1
ASGLIGGRATEQF
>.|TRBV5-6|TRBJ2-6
ASSLASGSLGVLT
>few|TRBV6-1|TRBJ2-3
ASSRLAENTDTQY
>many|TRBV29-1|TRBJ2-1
SCLQDVPYNEQF
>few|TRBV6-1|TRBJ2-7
ASSVSGPHSYEQY
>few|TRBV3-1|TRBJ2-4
ASSQGKTSGVLAKNIQY
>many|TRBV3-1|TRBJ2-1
ASSPSSGRQF
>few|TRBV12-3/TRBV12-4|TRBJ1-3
ASSSTRTVLGNTIY
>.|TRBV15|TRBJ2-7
ATSRFSSLAGSYEQY